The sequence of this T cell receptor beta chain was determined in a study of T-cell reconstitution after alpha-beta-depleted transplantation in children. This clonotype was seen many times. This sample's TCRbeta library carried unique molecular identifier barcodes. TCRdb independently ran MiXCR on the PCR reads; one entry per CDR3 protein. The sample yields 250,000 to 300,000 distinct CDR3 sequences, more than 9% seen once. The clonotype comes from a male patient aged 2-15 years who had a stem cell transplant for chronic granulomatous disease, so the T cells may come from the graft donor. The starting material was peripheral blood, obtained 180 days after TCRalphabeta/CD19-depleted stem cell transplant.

The CDR3 protein is CASSRISVELSGNTIYF. CDR3 DNA sequence: TGTGCCAGCAGCCGAATTTCTGTAGAGTTGTCTGGAAACACCATATATTTT. This chain links TRBV5-6 with TRBJ1-3; D is unclear. The CDR3 spans 17 residues. V was clipped by 4 bases and J by 1 base, with 18 bases between them. The V gene's germline CDR1 is SGHDT and CDR2 YYEEEE. Looking up the rest from reference TRBV5-6 and TRBJ1-3 gives the full variable domain: DAGVTQSPTHLIKTRGQQVTLRCSPKSGHDTVSWYQQALGQGPQFIFQYYEEEERQRGNFPDRFSGHQFPNYSSELNVNALLLGDSALYLCASSRISVELSGNTIYFGEGSWLTVV.